What follows are 25 T cell receptor beta chains derived from one specimen sequenced in a study of T cells after yellow fever vaccination. Using its own MiXCR run on the 5' RACE reads, TCRdb lists one record per CDR3 protein. The data contain about 210,000 distinct CDR3 sequences, approximately 3% of them singletons. This sample comprised CD4+ T cells sorted from PBMCs, obtained 10 days after the yellow fever booster vaccination. These receptors originate from a man aged 18 to 29 who received the YFV17D yellow fever vaccine.

The table lists this clonotype with a few counts. The chain couples TRBV7-2 to TRBJ2-7; the match to TRBD1 covers 7 bases. This CDR3 region has 15 residues. V trimming: 5 bases; J trimming: 2 bases; junction bases outside the gene matches: 9. Germline CDR1 and CDR2: SGHTA and FQGNSA. The CDR3: CASSTPTGTAYEQYF. DNA for the CDR3: TGTGCCAGCAGCACACCGACAGGGACGGCCTACGAGCAGTACTTC.

This clonotype was seen only a few times. The chain joins TRBV18 to TRBJ2-1; no reliable D call. There are 11 residues in the CDR3. Germline loops: CDR1 KGHSH, CDR2 LQKENI. V was clipped by 5 bases and J by 10 bases, with 9 bases between them. CDR3 loop: CASSTPTEQFF. The CDR3 DNA reads as TGTGCCAGCTCAACCCCCACGGAGCAGTTCTTC.

This clonotype showed up many times. The V call is TRBV4-2, the J call TRBJ1-2, with a tentative D call TRBD1 (5 bases). V was shortened by 3 bases and J by 4 bases, with 18 bases between the two germline ends. CDR3 size: 16 residues. CDR1 is LGHNA and CDR2 is YNFKEQ in the germline V gene. The CDR3 nucleotides read TGTGCCAGCAGCCAGGTTGCGGGACGGAAAGCCTATGGCTACACCTTC. Translating gives CASSQVAGRKAYGYTF.

The chain recombines TRBV20-1 with TRBJ1-6; the D gene is possibly TRBD1 (5 bases). The V and J ends lost 1 base and 5 bases respectively, with 12 bases between them. The CDR3 spans 15 residues. Germline V gene data show CDR1 as DFQATT and CDR2 as SNEGSKA (reference sequence). The CDR3 protein is CSARGTGTNNSPLHF. The DNA of the CDR3 is TGCAGTGCTAGAGGAACCGGGACGAATAATTCACCCCTCCACTTT.

This clonotype was counted at least ten times. The DNA for the CDR3 is TGCAGTGCTACTCCGGGCGCCTACGAGCAGTACGTC. It encodes CSATPGAYEQYV. V usage is TRBV20-1 and J usage is TRBJ2-7; the D is unclear. The V end lost 4 bases, the J end lost 2 bases, and 9 bases lay between the germline ends. Germline V CDR1 and CDR2: DFQATT, SNEGSKA (reference sequence). This CDR3 region has 12 residues.

Ten or more counts support this clonotype. The V gene is TRBV12-3 or TRBV12-4, the J gene TRBJ1-2; 9 positions match TRBD1. The CDR3 has 13 residues. Trimming removed 7 bases from V and 6 bases from J; junction bases left unmatched: 6. CDR3 nucleotides: TGTGCCAGCAATACTGGGACAGGGAATGGCTACACCTTC. It encodes CASNTGTGNGYTF.

This chain uses TRBV18 with TRBJ2-1, with D uncertain. V gave up 0 bases and J gave up 2 bases, with 8 bases separating them. The CDR3 loop spans 15 amino acids. Germline V gives CDR1 KGHSH, CDR2 LQKENI. The CDR3 spells CASSPPAPAYNEQFF. CDR3 nucleotide sequence: TGTGCCAGCTCACCACCGGCACCCGCCTACAATGAGCAGTTCTTC.

This clonotype appeared many times. This chain joins TRBV7-9 and TRBJ1-3, with 7 positions matching TRBD1. This CDR3 comprises 15 residues. With V trimmed by 5 bases and J by 1 base, 5 bases remained unmatched. The V gene's germline CDR1 is SEHNR and CDR2 FQNEAQ (reference sequence). DNA of the CDR3: TGTGCCAGCAGCCTAAAGGGACAGTCTGGAAACACCATATATTTT. It encodes CASSLKGQSGNTIYF.

The V call is TRBV5-1, the J call TRBJ1-2; the match to TRBD1 covers 7 bases. CDR3 length: 16 residues. The germline CDR1 and CDR2 sequences are SGHRS and YFSETQ. V shed 0 bases, J shed 3 bases, and the junction held 8 bases outside the gene matches. CDR3 in DNA: TGCGCCAGCAGCTTGGCCTGGCCAGGGGGGGACTATGGCTACACCTTC. It yields the protein CASSLAWPGGDYGYTF.

This clonotype was seen repeatedly, ten times or more. In DNA, the CDR3 is TGTGCCAGCAGCCAGTTCAAGGGGCACTTCAAGGCGGATGAGCAGTTCTTC. Translated, it gives CASSQFKGHFKADEQFF. This sequence joins TRBV12-3 or TRBV12-4 and TRBJ2-1, with D perhaps TRBD1 (5 bases). The length of the CDR3 is 17 residues. Trimming took 6 bases from V and 8 from J, leaving 26 bases between them.

The chain has TRBV7-2 and TRBJ2-2; 7 positions match TRBD1. Germline V lookup: CDR1 SGHTA, CDR2 FQGNSA. CDR3 length: 15 residues. The J segment lost 5 bases and the V segment lost 4 bases, leaving 7 bases of the junction unmatched. DNA for the CDR3: TGTGCCAGCAGCTCCCTGACAGGGCGGACCGGGGAGCTGTTTTTT. It encodes CASSSLTGRTGELFF.

There are a few counts of this clonotype. The V call is TRBV6-5, the J call TRBJ1-1, with D unclear. The CDR3 has 13 residues. V dropped 2 bases and J dropped 4 bases, with 8 bases sitting between them. Germline CDR1 reads MNHEY; CDR2 reads SVGAGI. This CDR3 is CASSYRTSTEAFF. The CDR3, as DNA: TGTGCCAGCAGTTACCGGACCAGCACTGAAGCTTTCTTT.

This clonotype was found many times. The chain employs TRBV10-1 and TRBJ2-2, with D perhaps matching TRBD1 (6 bases). There are 15 residues in the CDR3. Germline V CDR1 and CDR2: WNHNN, SYGVQD (reference sequence). V was shortened by 2 bases and J by 4 bases, with 11 bases between the two germline ends. CDR3 residues: CASSENAGVTGELFF. For the CDR3, the DNA is TGCGCCAGCAGTGAGAATGCAGGGGTCACCGGGGAGCTGTTTTTT.

This clonotype was seen many times. This chain uses TRBV4-1 with TRBJ2-7; possibly TRBD1 for D (6 bases). The V end lost 3 bases, the J end lost 1 base, and 19 bases lay between the germline ends. CDR1 is MGHRA and CDR2 is YSYEKL in the germline V gene. The CDR3 is 17 residues long. This CDR3 is CASSQGRTGSGSYEQYF. CDR3 bases: TGCGCCAGCAGCCAGGGGCGAACAGGGTCGGGGTCCTACGAGCAGTACTTC.

This chain joins TRBV25-1 and TRBJ1-1; D call uncertain. The CDR3 loop spans 12 amino acids. V was cut by 4 bases and J by 12 bases, with 15 bases left in between. The germline gives CDR1 MGHDK, CDR2 SYGVNS. The CDR3 sequence is CASSGAGVTTFF. For the CDR3, the DNA is TGTGCCAGCAGTGGGGCCGGGGTCACGACTTTCTTT.

This clonotype occurred many times. The V call is TRBV7-9, the J call TRBJ2-5; tentative D call: TRBD1 (5 bases). From germline, CDR1 is SEHNR and CDR2 FQNEAQ (reference sequence). The CDR3 covers 13 residues. V gave up 5 bases and J gave up 4 bases, with 11 bases separating them. In DNA, the CDR3 is TGTGCCAGCAGCCTGAATACAGGAGAGACCCAGTACTTC. It is translated as CASSLNTGETQYF.

This clonotype was seen many times. The rearrangement links TRBV14 to TRBJ2-5; D is undetermined. The CDR3 consists of 13 residues. Germline V gene data show CDR1 as SGHDN and CDR2 as FVKESK. Trimming removed 4 bases from V and 5 bases from J, with 11 bases in between. CDR3 sequence reads: CASSPRMRETQYF. In DNA form, the CDR3 reads TGTGCCAGCAGCCCAAGGATGCGGGAGACCCAGTACTTC.

This clonotype has just a few counts. The chain combines TRBV2 with TRBJ2-3; D gene uncertain. Germline CDR1 is SNHLY and CDR2 is FYNNEI. V gave up 8 bases and J gave up 3 bases, with 12 bases separating them. The CDR3 is 13 residues long. The CDR3 coding sequence is TGTGCCAGCCTTGAAAGACGGACAGATACGCAGTATTTT. This encodes CASLERRTDTQYF.

V gene TRBV27 combines with J gene TRBJ1-5, with 7 nucleotides matching TRBD1. Germline V CDR1 and CDR2: MNHEY, SMNVEV (reference sequence). Trimming cost V 5 bases and J 6 bases; bases outside gene matches: 13. This CDR3 region has 16 residues. The CDR3 DNA reads TGTGCCAGCAGTCCACTCACGAAGGGGGCCGGTCAGCCCCAGCATTTT. This encodes CASSPLTKGAGQPQHF.

This clonotype was recorded many times. The chain uses TRBV20-1 and TRBJ2-5; D not resolved. From germline, CDR1 is DFQATT and CDR2 SNEGSKA (reference sequence). Trimming removed 0 bases at V and 5 bases at J, with 19 bases between. This CDR3 comprises 16 residues. The CDR3 nucleotides are TGCAGTGCTAGAGATCAAAGATTCGAGCGTAGGGAGACCCAGTACTTC. Its protein product is CSARDQRFERRETQYF.

This clonotype has ten or more counts. This chain joins TRBV5-1 and TRBJ2-3; TRBD2 agrees at 9 bases. The CDR3 consists of 16 residues. Germline assignment: CDR1 SGHRS and CDR2 YFSETQ. Trimming cost V 4 bases and J 3 bases; bases outside gene matches: 9. CDR3 loop: CASSPPGGGGTDTQYF. In DNA form, the CDR3 reads TGCGCCAGCAGCCCCCCAGGCGGGGGGGGAACAGATACGCAGTATTTT.

The table lists this clonotype with many counts. The gene calls are TRBV5-1 and TRBJ2-7; 7 positions match TRBD1. The germline V gene has CDR1 SGHRS and CDR2 YFSETQ. V was clipped by 2 bases and J by 5 bases; unmatched bases: 7. The CDR3 sequence is 14 residues long. CDR3: CASSFAQGNDEQYF. DNA of the CDR3: TGCGCCAGCAGCTTCGCACAGGGGAACGACGAGCAGTACTTC.

As for this clonotype: A single base separates this from a much larger clone, so it may be a read error. The chain uses TRBV5-6 and TRBJ2-2; D is ambiguous. V was clipped by 4 bases and J by 10 bases, with 20 bases between them. CDR3 length: 15 residues. Germline V gene lookup returns CDR1 SGHDT and CDR2 YYEEEE. As DNA, the CDR3 is TGTGCCAGCAGCCAATCTTGGGCGTACGGCGAGGAGCTGTTTTTT. This codes for CASSQSWAYGEELFF.

In this sample, this clonotype turned up many times. The genes are TRBV5-1 and TRBJ2-7; a weak D match, TRBD2 (5 bases). This CDR3 contains 17 residues. Germline assignment: CDR1 SGHRS and CDR2 YFSETQ. The germline V and J ends were trimmed by 3 bases and 2 bases, with 21 bases remaining between them. The CDR3 loop is CASSSLPRASGTYEQYF. CDR3 nucleotides: TGCGCCAGCAGCTCCCTCCCTCGGGCTTCGGGGACCTACGAGCAGTACTTC.

This clonotype was seen a handful of times. The chain uses TRBV5-1 and TRBJ2-1; D might be TRBD2 (5 bases). Germline CDR1 and CDR2: SGHRS and YFSETQ. V lost 4 bases and J lost 6, with 17 bases in between. The CDR3 is 15 residues long. The CDR3 sequence: CASSLLGVAGNEQFF. CDR3 nucleotides: TGCGCCAGCAGCCTCCTGGGAGTAGCAGGCAATGAGCAGTTCTTC.